This T cell receptor beta chain was retrieved from a study of control samples from healthy donors and cancer patients. V was trimmed by 5 bases and J by 4 bases, leaving 3 bases between them. The CDR3 totals 11 residues. TCRdb's copy holds only in-frame clones and misses some; the assay was immunoSEQ multiplex PCR. The repertoire holds roughly 120,000 clones, with 70% to 90% as singletons. The rearrangement joins TRBV12-3 or TRBV12-4 to TRBJ2-1; D remains unclear. This clonotype was sampled from a man aged 40-55 years in good health. The sample consisted of blood. CDR3 sequence: CASSHYNEQFF. The CDR3 DNA reads as TGTGCCAGCAGTCATTACAATGAGCAGTTCTTC.